The sequence of this T cell receptor (beta chain) was determined in a study of T cells in Graves' hyperthyroidism and ophthalmopathy. RNA transcripts yielded amplified TCR beta CDR3 regions. The HTBI set primed first-round TCR CDR3 RT-PCR. TCRdb re-called the multiplex PCR reads with MiXCR, one entry per CDR3 protein. The profile shows 600,000 to 700,000 distinct CDR3 sequences, just under 45% of them singletons. The germline gives CDR1 SQVTM, CDR2 ANQGSEA. V was shortened by 8 bases and J by 6 bases, with 7 bases between the two germline ends. The CDR3 spans 10 residues. The material sequenced was peripheral blood or thyroid tissue (not recorded which). This receptor was obtained from an adult man with Graves' disease, either hyperthyroidism or ophthalmopathy (not recorded which). The chain is built from TRBV29-1 and TRBJ2-2; D gene uncertain. CDR3 in amino acids: CSLRSGELFF. In DNA, the CDR3 is TGCAGCCTCCGGTCCGGGGAGCTGTTTTTT.